The clone carrying this T cell receptor (beta chain) was seen a single time. J was trimmed by 3 bases and V by 0 bases; bases with no gene match: 5. Germline-derived CDR1 and CDR2 are SGHNT and YYREEE (reference sequence). The CDR3 loop spans 17 amino acids. The data belong to a study of blood T cell repertoires in COVID-19. Study-wide context: COVID-19 samples collected from the United States, Italy and Spain covered acute and convalescent phases. T cells, B-cell-depleted T cells, or PBMCs supplied cDNA or gDNA.

Original handling: How many nucleated cells were present was estimated from reference gene primer amplification. Here immunoSEQ multiplex PCR was the method, and the copy in TCRdb shows in-frame clones only, minus some. V, J and clone size were drawn from that table, and D and trimming were deduced from the DNA. This sample has a few hundred thousand clones, with about 83% found just once. The clonotype comes from a woman in her 50s with acute or convalescent COVID-19. Sequenced input: peripheral blood. The rearrangement links TRBV5-4 to TRBJ2-1; 11 bases line up with TRBD2. CDR3 region: CASSLAGLAGSYNEQFF. The CDR3 DNA is TGTGCCAGCAGCTTGGCTGGACTAGCGGGTAGCTACAATGAGCAGTTCTTC.